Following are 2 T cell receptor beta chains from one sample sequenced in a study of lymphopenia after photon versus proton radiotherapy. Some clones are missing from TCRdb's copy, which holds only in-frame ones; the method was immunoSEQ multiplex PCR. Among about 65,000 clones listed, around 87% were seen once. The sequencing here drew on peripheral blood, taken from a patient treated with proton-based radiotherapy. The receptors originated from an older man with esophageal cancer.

In DNA form, the CDR3 reads TGTGCCAGCAGCTGGACTAGCGGTACCTACGAGCAGTACTTC. As protein: CASSWTSGTYEQYF. The chain carries TRBV7-2 and TRBJ2-7; 10 nucleotides align to TRBD2. CDR3 size: 14 residues. V lost 4 bases and J lost 2; bases outside the gene matches: 2. Germline-derived CDR1 and CDR2 are SGHTA and FQGNSA.

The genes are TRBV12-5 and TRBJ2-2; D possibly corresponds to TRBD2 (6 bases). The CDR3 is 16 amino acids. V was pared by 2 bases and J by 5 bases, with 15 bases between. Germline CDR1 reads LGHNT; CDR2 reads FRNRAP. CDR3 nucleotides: TGTGCTAGTGGTTTGCCACGGGGGTGGGAGACCGGGGAGCTGTTTTTT. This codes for CASGLPRGWETGELFF.